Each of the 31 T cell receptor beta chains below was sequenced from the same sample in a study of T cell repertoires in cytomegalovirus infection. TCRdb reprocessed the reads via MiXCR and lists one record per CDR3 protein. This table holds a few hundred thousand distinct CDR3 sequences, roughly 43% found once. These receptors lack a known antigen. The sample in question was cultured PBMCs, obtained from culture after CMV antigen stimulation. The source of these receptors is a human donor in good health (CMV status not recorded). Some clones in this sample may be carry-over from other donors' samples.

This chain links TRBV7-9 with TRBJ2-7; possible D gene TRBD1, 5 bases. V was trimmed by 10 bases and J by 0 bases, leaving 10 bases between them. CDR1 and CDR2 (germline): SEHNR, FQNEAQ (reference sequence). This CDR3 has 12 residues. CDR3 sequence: CATGLGSYEQYF. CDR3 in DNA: TGTGCCACAGGGTTAGGCTCCTACGAGCAGTACTTC.

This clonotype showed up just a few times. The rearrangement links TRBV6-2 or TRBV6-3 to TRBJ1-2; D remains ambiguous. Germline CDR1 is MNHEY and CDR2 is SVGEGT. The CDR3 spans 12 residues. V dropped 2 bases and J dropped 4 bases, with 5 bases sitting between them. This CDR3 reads CASSYGTYGYTF. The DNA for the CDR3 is TGTGCCAGCAGTTACGGTACCTATGGCTACACCTTC.

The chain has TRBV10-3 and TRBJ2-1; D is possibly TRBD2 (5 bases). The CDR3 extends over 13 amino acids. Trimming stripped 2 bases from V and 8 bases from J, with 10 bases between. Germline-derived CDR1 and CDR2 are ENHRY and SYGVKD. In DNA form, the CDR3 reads TGTGCCATCAGTGAGACTAGGTTTGATGAGCAGTTCTTC. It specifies CAISETRFDEQFF.

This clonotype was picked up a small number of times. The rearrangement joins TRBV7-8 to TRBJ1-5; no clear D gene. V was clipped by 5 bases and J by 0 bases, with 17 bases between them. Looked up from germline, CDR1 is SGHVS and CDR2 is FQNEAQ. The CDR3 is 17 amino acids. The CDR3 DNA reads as TGTGCCAGCAGCCCAGACGGGAGTTTCTATAGCAATCAGCCCCAGCATTTT. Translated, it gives CASSPDGSFYSNQPQHF.

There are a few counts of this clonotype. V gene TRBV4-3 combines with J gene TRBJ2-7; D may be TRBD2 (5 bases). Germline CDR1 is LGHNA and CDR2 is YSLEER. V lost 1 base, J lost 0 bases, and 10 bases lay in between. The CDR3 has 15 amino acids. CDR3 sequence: CASSQVATSSYEQYF. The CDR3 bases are TGCGCCAGCAGCCAAGTAGCGACAAGCTCCTACGAGCAGTACTTC.

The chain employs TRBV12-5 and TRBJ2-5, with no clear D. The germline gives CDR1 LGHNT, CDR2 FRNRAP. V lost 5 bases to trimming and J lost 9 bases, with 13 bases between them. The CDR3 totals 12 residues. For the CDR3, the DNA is TGTGCTAGTGGTCCCTCATCGGTGGCCCAGTACTTC. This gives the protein CASGPSSVAQYF.

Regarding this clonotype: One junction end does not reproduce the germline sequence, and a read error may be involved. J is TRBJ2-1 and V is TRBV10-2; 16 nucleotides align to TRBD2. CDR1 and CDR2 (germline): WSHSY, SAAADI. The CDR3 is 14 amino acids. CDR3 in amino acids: CASSEPGLAGGPVF. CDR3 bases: TGCGCCAGCAGTGAGCCGGGACTAGCGGGAGGGCCGGTCTTC.

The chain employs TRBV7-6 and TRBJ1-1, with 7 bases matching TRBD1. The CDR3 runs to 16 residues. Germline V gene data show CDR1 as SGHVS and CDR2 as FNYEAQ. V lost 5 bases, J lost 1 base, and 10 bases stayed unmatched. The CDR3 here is CASSPGYRGPNTEAFF. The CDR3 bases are TGTGCCAGCAGCCCGGGCTACAGGGGCCCGAACACTGAAGCTTTCTTT.

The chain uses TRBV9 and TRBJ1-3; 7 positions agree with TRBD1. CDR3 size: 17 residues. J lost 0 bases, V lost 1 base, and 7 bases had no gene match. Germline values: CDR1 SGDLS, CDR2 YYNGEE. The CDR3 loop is CASSVRVGQSSGNTIYF. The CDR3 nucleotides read TGTGCCAGCAGCGTAAGGGTGGGACAGAGCTCTGGAAACACCATATATTTT.

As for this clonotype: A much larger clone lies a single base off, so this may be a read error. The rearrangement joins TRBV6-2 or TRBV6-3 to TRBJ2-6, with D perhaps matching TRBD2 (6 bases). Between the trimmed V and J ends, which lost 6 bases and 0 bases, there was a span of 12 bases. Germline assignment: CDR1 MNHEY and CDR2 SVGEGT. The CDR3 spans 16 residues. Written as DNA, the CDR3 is TGTGCCAGCAGCAAGCCCGGGGGCTCTGGGGCCAACGTCCTGACTTTC. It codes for CASSKPGGSGANVLTF.

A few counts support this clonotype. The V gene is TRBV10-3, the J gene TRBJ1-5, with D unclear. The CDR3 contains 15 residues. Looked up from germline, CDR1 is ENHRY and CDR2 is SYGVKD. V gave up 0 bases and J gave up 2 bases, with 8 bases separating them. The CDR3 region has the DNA TGTGCCATCAGTGAGTCGCTCGAACGCAATCAGCCCCAGCATTTT. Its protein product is CAISESLERNQPQHF.

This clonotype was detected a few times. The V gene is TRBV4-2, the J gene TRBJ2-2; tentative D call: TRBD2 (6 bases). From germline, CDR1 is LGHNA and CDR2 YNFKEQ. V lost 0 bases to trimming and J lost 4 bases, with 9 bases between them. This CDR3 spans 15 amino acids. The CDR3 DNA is TGTGCCAGCAGCCAAGAAAGGGGAGGCACCGGGGAGCTGTTTTTT. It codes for CASSQERGGTGELFF.

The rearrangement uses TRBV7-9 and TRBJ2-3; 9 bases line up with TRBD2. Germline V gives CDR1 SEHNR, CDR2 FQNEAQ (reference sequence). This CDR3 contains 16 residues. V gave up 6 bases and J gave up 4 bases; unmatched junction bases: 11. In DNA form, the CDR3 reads TGTGCCAGCAGAGCCAAGCGGGAGGTGGGACCAGATACGCAGTATTTT. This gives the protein CASRAKREVGPDTQYF.

CDR3 bases: TGTGCCAGCTCACCCGCGGTTCCCAGAACCTACTCTGGAAACACCATATATTTT. Its translation is CASSPAVPRTYSGNTIYF. The J gene is TRBJ1-3, the V gene TRBV18; D unclear. This CDR3 comprises 18 residues. V was shortened by 3 bases and J by 0 bases, with 18 bases between the two germline ends. CDR1 is KGHSH and CDR2 is LQKENI in the germline V gene.

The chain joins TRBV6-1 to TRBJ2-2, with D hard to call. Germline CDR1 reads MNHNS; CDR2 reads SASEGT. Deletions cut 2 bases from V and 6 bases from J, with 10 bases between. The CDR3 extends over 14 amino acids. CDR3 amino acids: CASSESWWAGELFF. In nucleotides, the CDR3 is TGTGCCAGCAGTGAATCTTGGTGGGCCGGGGAGCTGTTTTTT.

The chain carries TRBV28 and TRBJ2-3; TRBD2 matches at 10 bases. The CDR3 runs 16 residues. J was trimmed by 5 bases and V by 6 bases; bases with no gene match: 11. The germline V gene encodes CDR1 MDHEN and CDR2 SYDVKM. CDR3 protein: CASRPSGRTIRDTQYF. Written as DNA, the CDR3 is TGTGCCAGCAGACCTAGCGGGAGAACAATCAGAGATACGCAGTATTTT.

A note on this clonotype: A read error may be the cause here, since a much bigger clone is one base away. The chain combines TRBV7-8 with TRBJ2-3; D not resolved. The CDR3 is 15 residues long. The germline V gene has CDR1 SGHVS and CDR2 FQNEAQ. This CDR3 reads CTSVSPGLVTDTQYF. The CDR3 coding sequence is TGTACCAGCGTCAGTCCTGGTTTGGTCACAGATACGCAGTATTTT.

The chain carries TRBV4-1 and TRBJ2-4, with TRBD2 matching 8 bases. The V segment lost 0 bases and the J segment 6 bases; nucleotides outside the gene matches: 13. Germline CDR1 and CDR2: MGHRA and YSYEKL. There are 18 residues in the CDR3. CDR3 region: CASSQDVLGGGRGNIQYF. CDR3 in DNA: TGCGCCAGCAGCCAAGATGTCCTTGGCGGGGGGAGGGGAAACATTCAGTACTTC.

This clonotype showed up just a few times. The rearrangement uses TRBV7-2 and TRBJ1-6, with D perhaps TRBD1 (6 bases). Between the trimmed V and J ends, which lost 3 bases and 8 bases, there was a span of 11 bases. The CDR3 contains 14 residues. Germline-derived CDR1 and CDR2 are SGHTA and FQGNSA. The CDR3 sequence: CASSLTGRDSPLHF. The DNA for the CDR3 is TGTGCCAGCAGCTTGACAGGAAGGGATTCACCCCTCCACTTT.

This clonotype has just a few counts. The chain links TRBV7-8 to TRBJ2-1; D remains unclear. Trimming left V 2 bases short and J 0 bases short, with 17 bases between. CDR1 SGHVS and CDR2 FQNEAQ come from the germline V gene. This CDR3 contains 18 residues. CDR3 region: CASSLSRGVPLSYNEQFF. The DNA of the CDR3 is TGTGCCAGCAGCTTATCCCGTGGGGTCCCTCTCTCCTACAATGAGCAGTTCTTC.

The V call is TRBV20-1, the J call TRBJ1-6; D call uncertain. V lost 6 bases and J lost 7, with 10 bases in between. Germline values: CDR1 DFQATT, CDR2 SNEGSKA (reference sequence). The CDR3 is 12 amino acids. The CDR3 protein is CSAILGNSPLHF. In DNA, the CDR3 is TGCAGTGCAATCCTTGGAAATTCACCCCTCCACTTT.

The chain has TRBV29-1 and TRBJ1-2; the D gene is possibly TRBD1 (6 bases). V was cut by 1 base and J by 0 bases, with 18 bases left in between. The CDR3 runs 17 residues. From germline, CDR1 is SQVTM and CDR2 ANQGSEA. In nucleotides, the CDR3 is TGCAGCGTTGAAGGGTGGAAAGGACAGTCTCCTAACTATGGCTACACCTTC. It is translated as CSVEGWKGQSPNYGYTF. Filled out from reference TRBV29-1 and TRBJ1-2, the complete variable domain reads SAVISQKPSRDICQRGTSLTIQCQVDSQVTMMFWYRQQPGQSLTLIATANQGSEATYESGFVIDKFPISRPNLTFSTLTVSNMSPEDSSIYLCSVEGWKGQSPNYGYTFGSGTRLTVV.

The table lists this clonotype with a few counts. The CDR3 DNA reads as TGTGCCAGCAGTTACCTAGCGGGGGGGGACAATGAGCAGTTCTTC. It yields the protein CASSYLAGGDNEQFF. The chain recombines TRBV12-3 or TRBV12-4 with TRBJ2-1; TRBD2 matches 12 bases. The trim removed 4 bases at V and 5 bases at J, leaving 3 bases unmatched. The CDR3 is made up of 15 amino acids.

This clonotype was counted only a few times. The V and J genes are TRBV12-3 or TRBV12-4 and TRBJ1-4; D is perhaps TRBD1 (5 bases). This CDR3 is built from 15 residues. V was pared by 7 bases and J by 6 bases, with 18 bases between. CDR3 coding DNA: TGTGCCAGCACCAAACTTCAGGGCCTGGATGAAAAACTGTTTTTT. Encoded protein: CASTKLQGLDEKLFF.

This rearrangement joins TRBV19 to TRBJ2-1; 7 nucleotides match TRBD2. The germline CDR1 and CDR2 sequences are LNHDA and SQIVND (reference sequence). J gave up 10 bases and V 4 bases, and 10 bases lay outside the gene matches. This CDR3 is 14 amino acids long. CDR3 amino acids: CASSTLTSPQEQFF. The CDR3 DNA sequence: TGTGCCAGTAGTACGCTGACTAGCCCGCAGGAGCAGTTCTTC. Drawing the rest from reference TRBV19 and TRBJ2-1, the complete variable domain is DGGITQSPKYLFRKEGQNVTLSCEQNLNHDAMYWYRQDPGQGLRLIYYSQIVNDFQKGDIAEGYSVSREKKESFPLTVTSAQKNPTAFYLCASSTLTSPQEQFFGPGTRLTVL.

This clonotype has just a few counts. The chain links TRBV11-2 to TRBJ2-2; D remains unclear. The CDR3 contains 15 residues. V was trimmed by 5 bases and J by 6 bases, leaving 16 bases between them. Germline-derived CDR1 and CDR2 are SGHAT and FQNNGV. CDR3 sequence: CASSPAYGWAGELFF. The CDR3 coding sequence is TGTGCCAGCAGCCCGGCGTACGGGTGGGCCGGGGAGCTGTTTTTT.

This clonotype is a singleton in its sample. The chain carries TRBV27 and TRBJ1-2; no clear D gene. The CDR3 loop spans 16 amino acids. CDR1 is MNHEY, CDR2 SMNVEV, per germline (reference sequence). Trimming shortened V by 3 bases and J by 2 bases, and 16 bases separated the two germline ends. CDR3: CASSLGGYQGNYGYTF. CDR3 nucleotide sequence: TGTGCCAGCAGTTTGGGAGGGTACCAAGGGAACTATGGCTACACCTTC.

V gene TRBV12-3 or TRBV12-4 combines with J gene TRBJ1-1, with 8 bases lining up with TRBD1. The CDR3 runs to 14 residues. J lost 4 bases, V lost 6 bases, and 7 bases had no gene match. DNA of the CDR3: TGTGCCAGCAGAGGATTGGGGACAGGCACTGAAGCTTTCTTT. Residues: CASRGLGTGTEAFF.

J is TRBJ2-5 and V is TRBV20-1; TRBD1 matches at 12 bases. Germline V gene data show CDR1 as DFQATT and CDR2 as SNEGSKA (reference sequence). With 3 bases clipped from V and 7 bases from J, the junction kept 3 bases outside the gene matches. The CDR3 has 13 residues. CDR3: CSARGTGGATQYF. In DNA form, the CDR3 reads TGCAGTGCTAGGGGGACAGGGGGCGCGACCCAGTACTTC.

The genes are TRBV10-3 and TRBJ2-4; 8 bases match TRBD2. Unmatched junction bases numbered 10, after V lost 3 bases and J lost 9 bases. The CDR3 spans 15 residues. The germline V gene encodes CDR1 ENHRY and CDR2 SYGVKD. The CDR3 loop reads CAISDGGRPTSIQYF. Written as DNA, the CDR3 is TGTGCCATCAGTGACGGCGGGAGGCCGACGAGCATTCAGTACTTC.

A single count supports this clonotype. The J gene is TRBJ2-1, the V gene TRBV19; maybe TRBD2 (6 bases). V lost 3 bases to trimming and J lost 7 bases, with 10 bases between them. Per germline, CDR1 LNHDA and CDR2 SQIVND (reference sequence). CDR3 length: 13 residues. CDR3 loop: CASSMIGGNEQFF. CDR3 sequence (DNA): TGTGCCAGTAGTATGATTGGAGGGAATGAGCAGTTCTTC. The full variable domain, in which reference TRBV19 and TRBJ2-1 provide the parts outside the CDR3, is DGGITQSPKYLFRKEGQNVTLSCEQNLNHDAMYWYRQDPGQGLRLIYYSQIVNDFQKGDIAEGYSVSREKKESFPLTVTSAQKNPTAFYLCASSMIGGNEQFFGPGTRLTVL.